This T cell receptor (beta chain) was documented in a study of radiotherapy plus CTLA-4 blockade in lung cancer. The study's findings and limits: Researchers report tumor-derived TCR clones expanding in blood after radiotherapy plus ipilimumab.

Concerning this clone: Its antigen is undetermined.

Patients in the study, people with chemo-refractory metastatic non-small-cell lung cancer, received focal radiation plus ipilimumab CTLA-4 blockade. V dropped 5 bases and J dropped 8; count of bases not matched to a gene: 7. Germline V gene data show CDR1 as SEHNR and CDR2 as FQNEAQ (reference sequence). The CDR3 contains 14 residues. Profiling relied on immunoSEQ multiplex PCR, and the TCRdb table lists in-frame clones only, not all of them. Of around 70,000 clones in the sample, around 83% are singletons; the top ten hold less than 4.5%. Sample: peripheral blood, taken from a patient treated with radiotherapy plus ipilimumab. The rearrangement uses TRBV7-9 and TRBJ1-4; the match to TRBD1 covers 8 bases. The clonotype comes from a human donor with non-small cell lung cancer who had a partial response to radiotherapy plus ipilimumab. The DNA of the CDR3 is TGTGCCAGCAGCGCACAACAGGGGGAGGAAAAACTGTTTTTT. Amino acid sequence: CASSAQQGEEKLFF.